Below, 9 T cell receptor beta chains from the same sample are listed, as sequenced in a study of blood T cell repertoires in COVID-19. Only in-frame clones appear in the TCRdb table, and some are missing; sequencing was by immunoSEQ multiplex PCR. The sample carries more than 200,000 clones, around 83% recorded once. Sequencing was done on a sample of peripheral blood. These TCRs come from a man aged 35-49 years with active or convalescent COVID-19.

The chain uses TRBV9 and TRBJ1-1, with D tentatively TRBD1 (5 bases). CDR3 length: 14 residues. V was cut by 3 bases and J by 0 bases, with 9 bases left in between. The germline V gene encodes CDR1 SGDLS and CDR2 YYNGEE. The CDR3 coding sequence is TGTGCCAGCAGCGCCAGGGTCATGAACACTGAAGCTTTCTTT. Protein: CASSARVMNTEAFF. The entire variable domain, with the rest obtained from reference TRBV9 and TRBJ1-1, is as follows: DSGVTQTPKHLITATGQRVTLRCSPRSGDLSVYWYQQSLDQGLQFLIQYYNGEERAKGNILERFSAQQFPDLHSELNLSSLELGDSALYFCASSARVMNTEAFFGQGTRLTVV.

The rearrangement joins TRBV6-5 to TRBJ1-2, with 9 bases fitting TRBD1. Germline lookup yields CDR1 MNHEY and CDR2 SVGAGI. The CDR3 has 15 amino acids. The junction had 6 bases not matched to a gene; V was cut back by 5 bases and J by 2 bases. This CDR3 reads CASSLRGQGNYGYTF. The CDR3 DNA reads TGTGCCAGCAGTCTCAGGGGACAGGGCAACTATGGCTACACCTTC.

The V gene is TRBV19, the J gene TRBJ2-1, with 9 bases identical to TRBD1. V shed 7 bases and J 6 bases; nucleotides not matched to a gene: 10. The germline V gene encodes CDR1 LNHDA and CDR2 SQIVND (reference sequence). The CDR3 has 15 residues. As DNA, the CDR3 is TGTGCCAGTACTCAACAGGGGGCTACCGTCAATGAGCAGTTCTTC. Residues: CASTQQGATVNEQFF.

CDR3 sequence: CASSDRGTEAFF. DNA of the CDR3: TGTGCCAGCAGCGACAGGGGTACTGAAGCTTTCTTT. V is TRBV7-2 and J is TRBJ1-1; TRBD1 aligns across 8 bases. V was pared by 5 bases and J by 5 bases, with 1 base of the junction left unmatched. Germline CDR1 is SGHTA and CDR2 is FQGNSA. This CDR3 contains 12 residues.

V and J are TRBV19 and TRBJ2-1; 15 bases align to TRBD2. Germline V CDR1 and CDR2: LNHDA, SQIVND (reference sequence). This CDR3 is built from 15 residues. V was pared by 1 base and J by 10 bases, with 2 bases of the junction left unmatched. The CDR3 DNA follows: TGTGCCAGTAGTATAGCTGGACTAGCGGGGGGGGAGCAGTTCTTC. Its protein product is CASSIAGLAGGEQFF. The complete variable domain, with remaining parts taken from reference TRBV19 and TRBJ2-1, reads DGGITQSPKYLFRKEGQNVTLSCEQNLNHDAMYWYRQDPGQGLRLIYYSQIVNDFQKGDIAEGYSVSREKKESFPLTVTSAQKNPTAFYLCASSIAGLAGGEQFFGPGTRLTVL.

V gene TRBV6-5 combines with J gene TRBJ2-6; perhaps TRBD2 as D (6 bases). The length of the CDR3 is 16 residues. V lost 4 bases and J 4 bases, leaving 14 bases between the germline ends. CDR1 and CDR2 from the germline V gene are MNHEY and SVGAGI. CDR3 residues: CASSSGLPPGANVLTF. In DNA form, the CDR3 reads TGTGCCAGCAGTTCGGGACTTCCCCCCGGGGCCAACGTCCTGACTTTC.

This clone came up a few times. This rearrangement joins TRBV19 to TRBJ1-2, with TRBD1 matching 8 bases. Losses at the gene ends were 5 bases for V and 4 bases for J; bases not matched to a gene: 12. Germline V gene sequence: CDR1 LNHDA, CDR2 SQIVND (reference sequence). The CDR3 spans 16 residues. CDR3 DNA sequence: TGTGCCAGTAGTCCTGTGACAGGGGATAGCCCCTATGGCTACACCTTC. It yields the protein CASSPVTGDSPYGYTF.

This clone was seen only a few times. The chain carries TRBV14 and TRBJ1-6, with D possibly matching TRBD1 (6 bases). Germline assignment: CDR1 SGHDN and CDR2 FVKESK. The CDR3 has 13 residues. V was pared by 5 bases and J by 7 bases, with 9 bases between. This chain's CDR3 is CASSSQGNSPLHF. The CDR3 bases are TGTGCCAGCAGCTCCCAGGGGAATTCACCCCTCCACTTT.

A note on this clone: An end of the junction differs from the germline gene, which may be a read error. The same CDR3 is also encoded by other DNA sequences in this sample. This chain connects TRBV7-9 to TRBJ1-2; 7 nucleotides match TRBD1. Germline CDR1 reads SEHNR; CDR2 reads FQNEAQ (reference sequence). The CDR3 has 13 amino acids. This CDR3 reads CASSSDRASGYTF. The DNA for the CDR3 is TGTGCCAGCAGCTCTGACAGGGCATCCGGCTATACCTTC.